These 17 T cell receptor beta chains came from one sample sequenced in a study of vaccination effects on CD4 cells after COVID-19. Profiling relied on immunoSEQ multiplex PCR, and the TCRdb table lists in-frame clones only, not all of them. Here the sample spans 75,000 or so clones, around 77% being singletons. Peptide-pool stimulation followed by sequencing identified expanded antigen-specific CD4+ clonotypes in the ViraFEST assay. Upon completion of approximately ten days in culture, CD4+ T cells were isolated. Two-dose BNT162b2 or mRNA-1273 vaccination was given to participants. The antigens for these receptors are not known. The specimen comprised CD4+ T cells from PBMCs cultured with HCoV-OC43 spike peptides, sampled after COVID-19 vaccination. Subset in this sample: HCoV-OC43 spike overlapping peptide pool stimulation. All receptors derive from a human donor who received a COVID-19 vaccine.

J is TRBJ2-5 and V is TRBV19, with TRBD1 matching over 8 bases. The CDR3 is 15 residues long. The junction had 8 bases not matched to a gene; V was cut back by 3 bases and J by 5 bases. Germline V gene data show CDR1 as LNHDA and CDR2 as SQIVND (reference sequence). DNA for the CDR3: TGTGCCAGTAGTATTTCCCCAGGGGGCTTGGAGACCCAGTACTTC. Protein: CASSISPGGLETQYF. Full variable domain (rest looked up from reference TRBV19 and TRBJ2-5): DGGITQSPKYLFRKEGQNVTLSCEQNLNHDAMYWYRQDPGQGLRLIYYSQIVNDFQKGDIAEGYSVSREKKESFPLTVTSAQKNPTAFYLCASSISPGGLETQYFGPGTRLLVL.

The J gene is TRBJ1-1, the V gene TRBV18; 7 bases fit TRBD1. CDR3 size: 15 residues. Germline loops: CDR1 KGHSH, CDR2 LQKENI. With 6 bases clipped from V and 0 bases from J, the junction kept 7 bases outside the gene matches. The CDR3 bases are TGTGCCAGCTCCGATCAGGGGGGACTGAACACTGAAGCTTTCTTT. Its translation: CASSDQGGLNTEAFF.

This chain connects TRBV6-4 to TRBJ1-6; D gene ambiguous. The CDR3 consists of 13 residues. Germline V gives CDR1 MRHNA, CDR2 SNTAGT. V shed 2 bases and J shed 10 bases, with 9 bases lying between them. DNA of the CDR3: TGTGCCAGCAGTGACGAAGGAGGGTCACCCCTCCACTTT. It yields the protein CASSDEGGSPLHF.

This chain connects TRBV3-1 (or the pseudogene TRBV3-2) to TRBJ1-2; D gene ambiguous. The CDR3 length is 12 residues. V lost 4 bases and J 6 bases, leaving 9 bases between the germline ends. Germline V gives CDR1 LGHDT, CDR2 YNNKEL (reference sequence). In DNA form, the CDR3 reads TGTGCCAGCAGCCTTGCTTTGGATGGCTACACCTTC. It codes for CASSLALDGYTF.

The chain links TRBV18 to TRBJ1-3, with D possibly being TRBD1 (6 bases). Germline lookup yields CDR1 KGHSH and CDR2 LQKENI. This CDR3 has 18 residues. V was pared by 5 bases and J by 3 bases, with 23 bases between. CDR3 protein: CASSTTPTGSPVGNTIYF. CDR3 bases: TGTGCCAGCTCAACGACGCCGACAGGCTCCCCTGTTGGAAACACCATATATTTT.

V gene TRBV4-2 combines with J gene TRBJ1-5; no firm D call. V shed 4 bases and J shed 4 bases, with 8 bases lying between them. The CDR3 runs 13 residues. Germline CDR1 LGHNA, CDR2 YNFKEQ. The CDR3 spells CASSPGGNQPQHF. The CDR3 DNA is TGTGCCAGCAGCCCGGGCGGAAATCAGCCCCAGCATTTT.

This clone appeared a single time. V is TRBV6-5 and J is TRBJ2-1; TRBD2 aligns across 15 bases. CDR3 length: 15 amino acids. The ends lost 7 bases at V and 8 bases at J; junction bases unmatched: 6. Germline assignment: CDR1 MNHEY and CDR2 SVGAGI. CDR3 loop: CASKEGLAGGYEQFF. DNA for the CDR3: TGTGCCAGCAAAGAAGGACTAGCGGGGGGGTATGAGCAGTTCTTC.

The gene calls are TRBV24-1 and TRBJ2-1; possible D gene TRBD2, 5 bases. Trimming shortened V by 2 bases and J by 10 bases, and 8 bases separated the two germline ends. Germline-derived CDR1 and CDR2 are KGHDR and SFDVKD. CDR3 length: 12 amino acids. The CDR3 DNA is TGTGCCACCAGTGATTCTAGACTAGAGCAGTTCTTC. Its protein product is CATSDSRLEQFF.

The gene calls are TRBV5-1 and TRBJ2-3; 11 bases agree with TRBD2. The CDR3 has 16 residues. From germline, CDR1 is SGHRS and CDR2 YFSETQ. With V trimmed by 4 bases and J by 2 bases, 6 bases remained unmatched. DNA of the CDR3: TGCGCCAGCAGCCTTGGGACTAGCGGCACCACAGATACGCAGTATTTT. Translation gives CASSLGTSGTTDTQYF. Looking up the rest from reference TRBV5-1 and TRBJ2-3 gives the full variable domain: KAGVTQTPRYLIKTRGQQVTLSCSPISGHRSVSWYQQTPGQGLQFLFEYFSETQRNKGNFPGRFSGRQFSNSRSEMNVSTLELGDSALYLCASSLGTSGTTDTQYFGPGTRLTVL.

This clone turned up a few times. The chain has TRBV6-2 or TRBV6-3 and TRBJ2-7, with D possibly TRBD2 on 5 matching bases. The CDR3 has 14 residues. Trimming removed 4 bases at V and 6 bases at J, with 16 bases between. Germline V gene lookup returns CDR1 MNHEY and CDR2 SVGEGT. In DNA form, the CDR3 reads TGTGCCAGCAGTTTACCGGGATTTCGAGGCGAGCAGTACGTC. Translating gives CASSLPGFRGEQYV.

This chain joins TRBV5-1 and TRBJ1-2, with 8 nucleotides matching TRBD1. The CDR3 extends over 15 amino acids. Germline assignment: CDR1 SGHRS and CDR2 YFSETQ. V gave up 1 base and J gave up 3 bases; unmatched junction bases: 5. CDR3 bases: TGCGCCAGCAGCTTGCTCACAGGGGGGCACTATGGCTACACCTTC. This encodes CASSLLTGGHYGYTF.

The V call is TRBV28, the J call TRBJ2-7; 9 positions agree with TRBD2. Germline lookup yields CDR1 MDHEN and CDR2 SYDVKM. This CDR3 comprises 16 residues. J lost 4 bases, V lost 6 bases, and 13 bases had no gene match. The chain's CDR3 is CASSSIGTSSVYEQYV. The CDR3 nucleotides are TGTGCCAGCAGCTCCATCGGGACTAGCTCTGTTTACGAGCAGTACGTC.

This chain joins TRBV5-1 and TRBJ2-3; TRBD2 aligns across 9 bases. V dropped 0 bases and J dropped 6; count of bases not matched to a gene: 5. Germline CDR1 reads SGHRS; CDR2 reads YFSETQ. This CDR3 comprises 15 residues. CDR3 in DNA: TGCGCCAGCAGCTTGGTAGCGGGGGCAACCGATACGCAGTATTTT. This sequence encodes CASSLVAGATDTQYF.

The J gene is TRBJ1-5, the V gene TRBV27; tentatively, D is TRBD1 (6 bases). The germline CDR1 and CDR2 sequences are MNHEY and SMNVEV (reference sequence). V lost 6 bases and J lost 3, with 15 bases in between. This CDR3 is 15 amino acids long. The CDR3 here is CASRPGQRNNQPQHF. DNA of the CDR3: TGTGCCAGCAGGCCGGGACAACGTAACAATCAGCCCCAGCATTTT.

The V call is TRBV7-3, the J call TRBJ2-1; 7 bases line up with TRBD1. Unmatched junction bases numbered 9, after V lost 5 bases and J lost 8 bases. CDR3 length equals 14 residues. CDR1 SGHTA and CDR2 FQGTGA come from the germline V gene. The chain's CDR3 is CASSRNTGADEQFF. The CDR3 nucleotides are TGTGCCAGCAGCCGTAACACAGGGGCAGATGAGCAGTTCTTC.

V and J are TRBV7-8 and TRBJ1-1, with TRBD1 matching 9 bases. The germline CDR1 and CDR2 sequences are SGHVS and FQNEAQ. The CDR3 extends over 13 amino acids. The V gene end was trimmed by 4 bases and the J gene end by 10 bases; junction bases not matched to a gene: 7. This chain's CDR3 is CASSSDRGGVAFF. The CDR3, as DNA: TGTGCCAGCAGCTCGGACAGGGGAGGTGTAGCTTTCTTT.

J is TRBJ1-1 and V is TRBV5-1, with D possibly TRBD1 on 6 matching bases. Looked up from germline, CDR1 is SGHRS and CDR2 is YFSETQ. This CDR3 contains 12 residues. Trimming took 4 bases from V and 6 from J, leaving 10 bases between them. The CDR3 here is CASSQEGAEAFF. The CDR3 DNA reads TGCGCCAGCAGCCAGGAGGGGGCTGAAGCTTTCTTT.